In this sample, the clone carrying this T cell receptor (beta chain) turned up many times. This CDR3 region has 14 residues. V lost 5 bases and J lost 0, with 11 bases in between. Germline loops: CDR1 SEHNR, CDR2 FQNEAQ (reference sequence). This entry is derived from a study of Graves' ophthalmopathy and Graves' hyperthyroidism. Transcripts of RNA were the source for amplifying TCR beta CDR3 regions. First-round RT-PCR employed HTBI primers, with a second-round multiplex PCR after it. TCRdb ran MiXCR on the multiplex PCR reads and lists one entry per CDR3 protein. The table records almost 750,000 distinct CDR3 sequences, around 40% of them present only once.

This clonotype originated in an adult man with Graves' ophthalmopathy. The chain links TRBV7-9 to TRBJ2-7; D may be TRBD1 or TRBD2 (5 bases each). The sequenced sample consisted of peripheral blood. CDR3 amino acids: CASSPPGRSYEQYF. DNA for the CDR3: TGTGCCAGCAGCCCTCCGGGACGCTCCTACGAGCAGTACTTC.